These 12 T cell receptor beta chains were all obtained from the same sample, sequenced in a study of beta chain features in type 1 diabetes. General study results and limits: Moderate but significant shortening of TCRB CDR3s was recorded in all four CD4+ subsets from Type 1 diabetes patients.

These receptors have no identified antigens. Every bit of the isolated RNA underwent reverse transcription, so sequencing read expressed TCRB transcripts. Profiling relied on immunoSEQ multiplex PCR, and the TCRdb table lists in-frame clones only, not all of them. The sample yields under 850,000 clones, roughly 13% seen once. The sequenced material came from naive CD4+ T cells from blood. The source of these receptors is a man aged 18 to 29 with type 1 diabetes.

This clone was detected only a few times. V and J are TRBV25-1 and TRBJ1-4, with a possible D match to TRBD1 (5 bases). CDR1 is MGHDK, CDR2 SYGVNS, per germline. The CDR3 runs 15 residues. The V end lost 3 bases, the J end lost 6 bases, and 14 bases lay between the germline ends. CDR3 DNA sequence: TGTGCCAGCAGTGATCCAAGAGGAGGGGATGAAAAACTGTTTTTT. Encoded protein: CASSDPRGGDEKLFF.

V and J are TRBV2 and TRBJ1-5; D is unresolved. This CDR3 spans 14 amino acids. Germline CDR1 SNHLY, CDR2 FYNNEI. V was cut by 6 bases and J by 2 bases, with 11 bases left in between. CDR3 nucleotides: TGTGCCAGCAGGGACGAGTATGGCAATCAGCCCCAGCATTTT. Its translation: CASRDEYGNQPQHF.

Regarding this clone: Other DNA sequences in the sample encode the same CDR3. The chain has TRBV29-1 and TRBJ1-5; possible D gene TRBD1, 5 bases. The CDR3 contains 12 residues. Trimming removed 4 bases at V and 4 bases at J, with 8 bases between. CDR1 and CDR2 from the germline V gene are SQVTM and ANQGSEA. CDR3 coding DNA: TGCAGCGTTGTAGAGGGGAATCAGCCCCAGCATTTT. It translates to CSVVEGNQPQHF. The full variable domain, its missing parts supplied by reference TRBV29-1 and TRBJ1-5, is SAVISQKPSRDICQRGTSLTIQCQVDSQVTMMFWYRQQPGQSLTLIATANQGSEATYESGFVIDKFPISRPNLTFSTLTVSNMSPEDSSIYLCSVVEGNQPQHFGDGTRLSIL.

In this sample, this clone turned up a few times. V is TRBV7-6 and J is TRBJ1-6; D uncertain. The CDR3 is 14 residues long. V was cut by 3 bases and J by 4 bases, with 7 bases left in between. Germline values: CDR1 SGHVS, CDR2 FNYEAQ. CDR3 in amino acids: CASSFNRYNSPLHF. The CDR3 DNA is TGTGCCAGCAGCTTCAACAGATATAATTCACCCCTCCACTTT. Full variable domain (outside the CDR3, taken from reference TRBV7-6 and TRBJ1-6): GAGVSQSPRYKVTKRGQDVALRCDPISGHVSLYWYRQALGQGPEFLTYFNYEAQQDKSGLPNDRFSAERPEGSISTLTIQRTEQRDSAMYRCASSFNRYNSPLHFGNGTRLTVT.

The chain recombines TRBV30 with TRBJ1-6, with 7 nucleotides matching TRBD1. V was clipped by 5 bases and J by 9 bases; unmatched bases: 7. Germline V lookup: CDR1 GTSNPN, CDR2 SVGIG (reference sequence). This CDR3 is built from 13 residues. The CDR3 region has the DNA TGTGCCTGGGGATACAGGGGCCGTTCACCCCTCCACTTT. Protein sequence: CAWGYRGRSPLHF.

This chain uses TRBV28 with TRBJ2-6; D remains unclear. The CDR3 totals 15 residues. Germline V gene data show CDR1 as MDHEN and CDR2 as SYDVKM. V was clipped by 7 bases and J by 0 bases, with 10 bases between them. The CDR3 sequence is CASTPGFSGANVLTF. The CDR3 DNA reads TGTGCCAGCACCCCCGGCTTCTCTGGGGCCAACGTCCTGACTTTC.

This clone was seen more than once but under ten times. The rearrangement joins TRBV30 to TRBJ2-1, with 8 bases lining up with TRBD1. V gave up 2 bases and J gave up 0 bases; unmatched junction bases: 9. Per the germline V gene, CDR1 is GTSNPN and CDR2 is SVGIG (reference sequence). The length of the CDR3 is 17 residues. CDR3 loop: CAWSTTGDPSSYNEQFF. CDR3 nucleotide sequence: TGTGCCTGGAGTACGACAGGGGACCCGAGCTCCTACAATGAGCAGTTCTTC.

This clone was seen more than once but under ten times. The rearrangement uses TRBV11-2 and TRBJ2-1; no reliable D call. From germline, CDR1 is SGHAT and CDR2 FQNNGV. The CDR3 sequence is 14 residues long. Trimming shortened V by 3 bases and J by 6 bases, and 12 bases separated the two germline ends. The DNA of the CDR3 is TGTGCCAGCAGCTTGCGGCCACTCGTCAATGAGCAGTTCTTC. This encodes CASSLRPLVNEQFF.

The table lists this clone with a few counts. This sequence joins TRBV28 and TRBJ1-3, with a possible D match to TRBD1 (5 bases). The CDR3 is made up of 16 amino acids. Germline V gene sequence: CDR1 MDHEN, CDR2 SYDVKM. Trimming removed 6 bases at V and 4 bases at J, with 19 bases between. The CDR3 here is CASSLPDTLLGNTIYF. In DNA form, the CDR3 reads TGTGCCAGCAGCCTACCGGACACCCTCCTCGGAAACACCATATATTTT. Looking up the rest from reference TRBV28 and TRBJ1-3 gives the full variable domain: DVKVTQSSRYLVKRTGEKVFLECVQDMDHENMFWYRQDPGLGLRLIYFSYDVKMKEKGDIPEGYSVSREKKERFSLILESASTNQTSMYLCASSLPDTLLGNTIYFGEGSWLTVV.

The rearrangement uses TRBV5-1 and TRBJ1-2; 8 bases line up with TRBD1. The CDR3 is made up of 12 amino acids. Trimming removed 4 bases from V and 6 bases from J; junction bases left unmatched: 2. Germline lookup yields CDR1 SGHRS and CDR2 YFSETQ. This chain's CDR3 is CASSVDRDGYTF. CDR3 bases: TGCGCCAGCAGCGTGGACAGGGATGGCTACACCTTC.

This chain links TRBV6-6 with TRBJ1-2, with 9 bases identical to TRBD1. There are 14 residues in the CDR3. J gave up 2 bases and V 4 bases, and 2 bases lay outside the gene matches. The V gene's germline CDR1 is MNHNY and CDR2 SVGAGI (reference sequence). CDR3: CASSWDRANYGYTF. The CDR3 region has the DNA TGTGCCAGCAGTTGGGACAGGGCAAACTATGGCTACACCTTC.

This clone was detected only a few times. The chain has TRBV5-1 and TRBJ2-1, with D hard to call. Trimming shortened V by 1 base and J by 4 bases, and 6 bases separated the two germline ends. The CDR3 runs 13 residues. The germline V gene encodes CDR1 SGHRS and CDR2 YFSETQ. For the CDR3, the DNA is TGCGCCAGCAGCTTGAACAGATACAATGAGCAGTTCTTC. This sequence encodes CASSLNRYNEQFF.